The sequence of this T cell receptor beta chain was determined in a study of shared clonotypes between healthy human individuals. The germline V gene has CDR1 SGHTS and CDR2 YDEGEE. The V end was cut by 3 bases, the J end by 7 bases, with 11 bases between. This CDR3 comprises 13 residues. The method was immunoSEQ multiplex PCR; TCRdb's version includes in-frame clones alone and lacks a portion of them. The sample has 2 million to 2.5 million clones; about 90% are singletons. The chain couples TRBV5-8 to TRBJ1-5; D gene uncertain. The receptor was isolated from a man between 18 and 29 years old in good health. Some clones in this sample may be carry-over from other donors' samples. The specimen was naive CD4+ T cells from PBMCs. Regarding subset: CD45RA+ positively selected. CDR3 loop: CASSSFGRQPQHF. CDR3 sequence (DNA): TGTGCCAGCAGCTCCTTCGGACGGCAGCCCCAGCATTTT.